One and the same sample provided the 17 T cell receptor beta chains below, sequenced in a study of metastatic and nonmetastatic thyroid tumors. TCRdb recomputed clones from the PCR reads via MiXCR. The sample consists of approximately 21,000 clones, about 16% of them appearing once. Every patient underwent thyroid surgery untreated. Sequenced input: blood. The receptor set was obtained from a male donor with papillary thyroid cancer or a benign thyroid nodule (not recorded which). Some clones in this sample may be carry-over from other donors' samples.

This clone was counted at least ten times. The rearrangement uses TRBV20-1 and TRBJ2-5; D gene unclear. Germline V gene lookup returns CDR1 DFQATT and CDR2 SNEGSKA (reference sequence). CDR3 length equals 14 residues. Trimming took 5 bases from V and 1 from J, leaving 14 bases between them. The CDR3 protein is CSALGRVVQETQYF. Here the CDR3 DNA reads TGCAGTGCTCTGGGAAGGGTGGTCCAAGAGACCCAGTACTTC.

In this sample, this clone turned up a few times. The chain links TRBV19 to TRBJ1-5; D might be TRBD1 (6 bases). Looked up from germline, CDR1 is LNHDA and CDR2 is SQIVND (reference sequence). The V end lost 7 bases, the J end lost 4 bases, and 11 bases lay between the germline ends. This CDR3 has 13 residues. CDR3 sequence (DNA): TGTGCCAGTACCGGAGACAGGAATCAGCCCCAGCATTTT. The encoded protein is CASTGDRNQPQHF.

A few counts support this clone. The chain is built from TRBV2 and TRBJ2-7, with 13 bases matching TRBD2. V trimming: 7 bases; J trimming: 1 base; junction bases outside the gene matches: 4. The CDR3 contains 15 residues. Germline CDR1 reads SNHLY; CDR2 reads FYNNEI. In nucleotides, the CDR3 is TGTGCCAGCATGCCGGGACTAGCGGGATCCTACGAGCAGTACTTC. Residues: CASMPGLAGSYEQYF. Combining the CDR3 with reference TRBV2 and TRBJ2-7 gives the whole variable domain EPEVTQTPSHQVTQMGQEVILRCVPISNHLYFYWYRQILGQKVEFLVSFYNNEISEKSEIFDDQFSVERPDGSNFTLKIRSTKLEDSAMYFCASMPGLAGSYEQYFGPGTRLTVT.

This clone has a single count. The chain couples TRBV9 to TRBJ2-3, with 9 bases matching TRBD2. The CDR3 loop spans 15 amino acids. V shed 0 bases and J 6 bases; nucleotides not matched to a gene: 5. Germline lookup yields CDR1 SGDLS and CDR2 YYNGEE. The CDR3 DNA sequence: TGTGCCAGCAGCGTAGTGCGGGGGGGCCGGGATACGCAGTATTTT. Its translation is CASSVVRGGRDTQYF. Supplemented by reference TRBV9 and TRBJ2-3, the full variable domain reads DSGVTQTPKHLITATGQRVTLRCSPRSGDLSVYWYQQSLDQGLQFLIQYYNGEERAKGNILERFSAQQFPDLHSELNLSSLELGDSALYFCASSVVRGGRDTQYFGPGTRLTVL.

This clone is labeled medium-sized. The CDR3 DNA sequence: TGTGCCAGCAGGCCGGGGTCAAAGCACGAGCAGTACTTC. This codes for CASRPGSKHEQYF. The chain recombines TRBV6-1 with TRBJ2-7; perhaps TRBD2 as D (5 bases). This CDR3 region has 13 residues. Per the germline V gene, CDR1 is MNHNS and CDR2 is SASEGT. V was cut by 6 bases and J by 5 bases, with 14 bases left in between.

This clone was observed a handful of times. The rearrangement uses TRBV24-1 and TRBJ1-1, with TRBD1 as a possible D gene (5 bases). CDR3 size: 14 residues. CDR1 and CDR2 (germline): KGHDR, SFDVKD. V was clipped by 8 bases and J by 4 bases, with 16 bases between them. As DNA, the CDR3 is TGTGCCACCATCCCGCGCAGGGCGCCCACTGAAGCTTTCTTT. It codes for CATIPRRAPTEAFF.

This clone was counted at least ten times. The chain joins TRBV3-1 to TRBJ2-7; D ambiguous. The CDR3 is 13 amino acids. V was clipped by 2 bases and J by 2 bases, with 7 bases between them. CDR1 and CDR2 from the germline V gene are LGHDT and YNNKEL (reference sequence). CDR3 amino acids: CASSQLVTYEQYF. In DNA form, the CDR3 reads TGTGCCAGCAGCCAACTAGTAACCTACGAGCAGTACTTC.

This clone was observed at least ten times. V and J are TRBV6-1 and TRBJ1-2; tentatively, D is TRBD1 (5 bases). Trimming pared 5 bases from V and 5 bases from J, leaving 9 bases between. Looked up from germline, CDR1 is MNHNS and CDR2 is SASEGT. The CDR3 is 12 amino acids. The CDR3 coding sequence is TGTGCCAGCAGTTCCACAGGTTATGGCTACACCTTC. Its protein is CASSSTGYGYTF.

This clone was counted many times. This chain uses TRBV2 with TRBJ2-7; TRBD2 agrees at 10 bases. There are 19 residues in the CDR3. The junction had 18 bases not matched to a gene; V was cut back by 7 bases and J by 0 bases. The germline V gene has CDR1 SNHLY and CDR2 FYNNEI. CDR3 in DNA: TGTGCCAGCATGGCCCCCAGGGATCCTAGCGGGAGTCCCTCCTACGAGCAGTACTTC. Amino acid sequence: CASMAPRDPSGSPSYEQYF. Together with reference TRBV2 and TRBJ2-7, the CDR3 gives the full variable domain: EPEVTQTPSHQVTQMGQEVILRCVPISNHLYFYWYRQILGQKVEFLVSFYNNEISEKSEIFDDQFSVERPDGSNFTLKIRSTKLEDSAMYFCASMAPRDPSGSPSYEQYFGPGTRLTVT.

About this clone itself: The same CDR3 also results from other DNA sequences found in this sample. The chain uses TRBV9 and TRBJ2-3; possibly TRBD2 for D (6 bases). Per germline, CDR1 SGDLS and CDR2 YYNGEE. V was clipped by 0 bases and J by 6 bases, with 14 bases between them. CDR3 length equals 15 residues. This CDR3 reads CASSVGRGGRDTQYF. DNA of the CDR3: TGTGCCAGCAGCGTAGGGCGGGGTGGCCGGGATACGCAGTATTTT. Drawing the rest from reference TRBV9 and TRBJ2-3, the complete variable domain is DSGVTQTPKHLITATGQRVTLRCSPRSGDLSVYWYQQSLDQGLQFLIQYYNGEERAKGNILERFSAQQFPDLHSELNLSSLELGDSALYFCASSVGRGGRDTQYFGPGTRLTVL.

A word on this clone: This may come from a read error, since a much larger clone is one base off. The chain's CDR3 is CASSEDRVSKNIQYF. The CDR3 coding sequence is TGTGCCAGCAGTGAAGACAGGGTGTCCAAAAACATTCAGTACTTC. This chain connects TRBV2 to TRBJ2-4, with a weak D call TRBD1 (6 bases). Germline values: CDR1 SNHLY, CDR2 FYNNEI. V was cut by 1 base and J by 2 bases, with 9 bases left in between. This CDR3 has 15 residues.

This clone was counted at least ten times. The V call is TRBV13, the J call TRBJ1-1; D call uncertain. CDR1 PRHDT and CDR2 FYEKMQ come from the germline V gene (reference sequence). The length of the CDR3 is 12 residues. V dropped 6 bases and J dropped 6 bases, with 11 bases sitting between them. This CDR3 reads CASRPGAAEAFF. DNA of the CDR3: TGTGCCAGCAGGCCAGGTGCGGCTGAAGCTTTCTTT.

There are many counts of this clone. The rearrangement uses TRBV9 and TRBJ1-3, with a weak D call TRBD1 (6 bases). V was shortened by 5 bases and J by 4 bases, with 16 bases between the two germline ends. CDR1 and CDR2 (germline): SGDLS, YYNGEE. This CDR3 has 15 residues. The CDR3 DNA reads TGTGCCAGCAGTAGAGCCGGGACAAGCGGAAACACCATATATTTT. Translated: CASSRAGTSGNTIYF.

This clone was recorded at least ten times. J is TRBJ2-5 and V is TRBV24-1; 8 nucleotides align to TRBD1. V gave up 0 bases and J gave up 3 bases; unmatched junction bases: 8. Germline-derived CDR1 and CDR2 are KGHDR and SFDVKD. This CDR3 has 17 amino acids. As DNA, the CDR3 is TGTGCCACCAGTGATTTGAGGGGTGGGACAGGCAAAGAGACCCAGTACTTC. Amino acid sequence: CATSDLRGGTGKETQYF.

This clone is labeled as medium-sized. The chain employs TRBV6-1 and TRBJ1-2, with D possibly TRBD1 on 6 matching bases. The CDR3 is 13 amino acids. Between the trimmed V and J ends, which lost 8 bases and 5 bases, there was a span of 15 bases. The V gene's germline CDR1 is MNHNS and CDR2 SASEGT. The CDR3 sequence is CASYRGGAYGYTF. CDR3 sequence (DNA): TGTGCCAGCTATAGGGGGGGCGCGTATGGCTACACCTTC.

With regard to this clone: Sequence at one end of the junction differs from germline and may be a read error. This chain uses TRBV7-6 with TRBJ2-7; D gene ambiguous. CDR1 and CDR2 from the germline V gene are SGHVS and FNYEAQ. The CDR3 contains 14 residues. The CDR3 DNA reads as TGTGCCAGCAGCCCATTCCCATCCGGTTACGATCAGTACTTC. This translates into CASSPFPSGYDQYF. Using reference TRBV7-6 and TRBJ2-7 for the parts outside the CDR3, the full variable domain is GAGVSQSPRYKVTKRGQDVALRCDPISGHVSLYWYRQALGQGPEFLTYFNYEAQQDKSGLPNDRFSAERPEGSISTLTIQRTEQRDSAMYRCASSPFPSGYDQYFGPGTRLTVT.

This chain links TRBV30 with TRBJ1-2; D call uncertain. Trimming took off 1 base at V and 5 bases at J, with 5 bases between the two ends. The CDR3 spans 11 residues. Germline V gene sequence: CDR1 GTSNPN, CDR2 SVGIG (reference sequence). The CDR3 here is CAWSAPYGYTF. DNA of the CDR3: TGTGCCTGGAGTGCGCCTTATGGCTACACCTTC.